This T cell receptor beta chain originates from a study of T cells in Graves' hyperthyroidism and ophthalmopathy. Study results and limitations: From stable hyperthyroidism, ophthalmopathy was separated by a 13 V-J model. Model-based prediction identified ophthalmopathy a median around 6.5 months prior to its onset.

Clinical symptoms, serum thyroxine, TRAb, thyroid ultrasound and orbital computed tomography established diagnosis. RNA transcripts served as the template for amplifying TCR beta CDR3 regions. During a first-round RT-PCR of the TCR CDR3, the HTBI primer set was used. TCRdb re-analysed the multiplex PCR reads in MiXCR, keeping a single row per CDR3 protein. This table has around 690,000 distinct CDR3 sequences, 17% appearing once. To note about this clonotype: Its target is unknown.

The origin of this receptor is a man aged 45 to 65 with Graves' hyperthyroidism. Sequencing was performed on blood.

The CDR3: CASTPAGYNEKLFF. The CDR3 DNA follows: TGTGCCAGCACCCCAGCGGGGTATAATGAAAAACTGTTTTTT. V and J are TRBV7-9 and TRBJ1-4; D is uncertain. V shed 7 bases and J shed 4 bases, with 13 bases lying between them. Germline values: CDR1 SEHNR, CDR2 FQNEAQ (reference sequence). CDR3 length: 14 residues.